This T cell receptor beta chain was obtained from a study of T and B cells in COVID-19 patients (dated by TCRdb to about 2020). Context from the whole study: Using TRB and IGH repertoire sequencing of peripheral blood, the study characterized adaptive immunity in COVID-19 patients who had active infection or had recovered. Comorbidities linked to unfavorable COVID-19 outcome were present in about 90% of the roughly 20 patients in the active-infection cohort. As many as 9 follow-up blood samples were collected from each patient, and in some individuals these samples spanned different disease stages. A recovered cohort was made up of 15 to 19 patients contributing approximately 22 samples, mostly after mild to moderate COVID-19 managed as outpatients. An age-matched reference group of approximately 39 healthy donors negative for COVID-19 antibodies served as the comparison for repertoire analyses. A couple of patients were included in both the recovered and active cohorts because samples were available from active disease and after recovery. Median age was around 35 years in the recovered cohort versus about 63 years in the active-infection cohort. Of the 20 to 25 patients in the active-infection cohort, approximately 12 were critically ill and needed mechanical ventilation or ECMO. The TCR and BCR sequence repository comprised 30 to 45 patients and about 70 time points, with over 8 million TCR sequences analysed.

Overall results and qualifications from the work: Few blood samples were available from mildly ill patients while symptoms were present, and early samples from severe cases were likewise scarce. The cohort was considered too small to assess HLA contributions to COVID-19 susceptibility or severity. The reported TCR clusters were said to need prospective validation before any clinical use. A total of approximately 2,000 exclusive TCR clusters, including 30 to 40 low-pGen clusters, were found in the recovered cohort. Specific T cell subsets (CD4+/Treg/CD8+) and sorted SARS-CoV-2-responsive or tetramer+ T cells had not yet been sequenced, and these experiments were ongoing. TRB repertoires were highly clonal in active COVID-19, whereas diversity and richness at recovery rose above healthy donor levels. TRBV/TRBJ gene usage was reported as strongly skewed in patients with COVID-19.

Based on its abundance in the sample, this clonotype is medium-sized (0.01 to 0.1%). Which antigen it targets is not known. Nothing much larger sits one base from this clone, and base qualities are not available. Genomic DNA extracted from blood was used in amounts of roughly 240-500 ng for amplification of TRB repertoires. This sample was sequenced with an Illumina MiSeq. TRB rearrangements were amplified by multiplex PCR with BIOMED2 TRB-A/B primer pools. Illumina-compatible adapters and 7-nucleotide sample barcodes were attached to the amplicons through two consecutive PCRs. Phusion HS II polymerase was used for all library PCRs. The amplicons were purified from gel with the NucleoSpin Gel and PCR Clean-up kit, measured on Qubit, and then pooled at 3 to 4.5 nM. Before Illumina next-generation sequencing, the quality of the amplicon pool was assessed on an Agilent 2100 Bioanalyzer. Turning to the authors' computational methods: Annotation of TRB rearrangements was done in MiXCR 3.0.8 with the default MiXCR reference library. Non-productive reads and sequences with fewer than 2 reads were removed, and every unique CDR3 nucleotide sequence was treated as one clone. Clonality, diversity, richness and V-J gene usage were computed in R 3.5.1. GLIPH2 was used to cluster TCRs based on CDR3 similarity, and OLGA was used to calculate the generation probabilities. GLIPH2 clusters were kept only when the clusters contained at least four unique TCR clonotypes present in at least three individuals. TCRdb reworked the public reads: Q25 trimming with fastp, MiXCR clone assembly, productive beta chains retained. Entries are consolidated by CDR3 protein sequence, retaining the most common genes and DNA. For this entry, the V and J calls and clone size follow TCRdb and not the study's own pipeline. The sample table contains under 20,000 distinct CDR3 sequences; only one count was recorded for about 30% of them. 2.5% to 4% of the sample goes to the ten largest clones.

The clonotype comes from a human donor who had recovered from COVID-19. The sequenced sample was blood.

The CDR3 loop reads CASSLLAGGPETQYF. The DNA sequence reads TGTGCCAGCAGCCTTCTAGCGGGGGGGCCGGAGACCCAGTACTTC. The V and J genes are TRBV5-6 and TRBJ2-5; 12 bases in between match TRBD2. CDR1 and CDR2, per the germline V gene, are SGHDT and YYEEEE. The junction shows trimming of 4 bases on V and 5 bases on J, and the gene matches do not reach 6 bases of it. Including the terminal cysteine and phenylalanine, the CDR3 comprises 15 residues. Only the CDR3 region is kept as DNA, spanning 45 bases read in frame from base 1. Here the CDR3 is joined to the reference TRBV5-6 and TRBJ2-5 genes, and the full variable domain is: DAGVTQSPTHLIKTRGQQVTLRCSPKSGHDTVSWYQQALGQGPQFIFQYYEEEERQRGNFPDRFSGHQFPNYSSELNVNALLLGDSALYLCASSLLAGGPETQYFGPGTRLLVL.